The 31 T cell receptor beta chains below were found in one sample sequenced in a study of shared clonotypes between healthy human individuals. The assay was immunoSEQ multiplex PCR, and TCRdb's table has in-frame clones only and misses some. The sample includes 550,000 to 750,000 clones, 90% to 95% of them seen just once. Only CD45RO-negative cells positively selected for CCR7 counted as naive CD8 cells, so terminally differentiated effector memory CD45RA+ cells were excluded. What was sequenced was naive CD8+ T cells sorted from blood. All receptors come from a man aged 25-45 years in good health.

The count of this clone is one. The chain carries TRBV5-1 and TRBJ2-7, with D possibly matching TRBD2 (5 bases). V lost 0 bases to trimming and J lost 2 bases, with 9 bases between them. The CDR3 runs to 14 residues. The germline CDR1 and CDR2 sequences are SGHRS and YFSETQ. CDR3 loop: CASSLGGPTYEQYF. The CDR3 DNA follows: TGCGCCAGCAGCTTGGGCGGGCCGACCTACGAGCAGTACTTC.

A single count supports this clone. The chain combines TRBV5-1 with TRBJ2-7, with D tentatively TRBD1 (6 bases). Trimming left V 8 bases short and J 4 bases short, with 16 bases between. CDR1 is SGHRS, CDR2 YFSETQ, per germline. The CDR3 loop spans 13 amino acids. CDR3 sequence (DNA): TGCGCCAGTTCGACAGGCGAAATTTACGAGCAGTACTTC. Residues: CASSTGEIYEQYF.

CDR3 in amino acids: CASSQDKGQVISYEQYF. CDR3 sequence (DNA): TGCGCCAGCAGCCAAGATAAGGGACAGGTCATCTCCTACGAGCAGTACTTC. The chain recombines TRBV4-1 with TRBJ2-7, with 8 bases that match TRBD1. Germline values: CDR1 MGHRA, CDR2 YSYEKL. V shed 0 bases, J shed 0 bases, and the junction held 7 bases outside the gene matches. CDR3 length equals 17 residues.

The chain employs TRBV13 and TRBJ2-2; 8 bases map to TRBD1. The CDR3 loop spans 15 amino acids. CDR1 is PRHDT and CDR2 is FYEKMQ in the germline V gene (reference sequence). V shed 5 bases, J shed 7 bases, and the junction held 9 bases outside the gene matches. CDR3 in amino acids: CASSPRTGWVGELFF. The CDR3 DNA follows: TGTGCCAGCAGCCCTCGGACAGGGTGGGTCGGGGAGCTGTTTTTT.

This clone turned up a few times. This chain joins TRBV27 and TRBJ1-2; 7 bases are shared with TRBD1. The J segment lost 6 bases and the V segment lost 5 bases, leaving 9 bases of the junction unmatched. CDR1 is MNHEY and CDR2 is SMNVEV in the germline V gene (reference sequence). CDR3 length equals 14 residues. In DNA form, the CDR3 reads TGTGCCAGCAGTGCAAACAGGGGATTTAATGGCTACACCTTC. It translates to CASSANRGFNGYTF.

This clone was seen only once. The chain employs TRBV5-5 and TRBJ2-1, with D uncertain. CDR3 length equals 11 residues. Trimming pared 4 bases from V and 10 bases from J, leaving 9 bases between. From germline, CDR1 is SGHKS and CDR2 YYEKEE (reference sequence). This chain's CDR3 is CASSHGVEQFF. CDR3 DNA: TGTGCCAGCAGCCATGGCGTCGAGCAGTTCTTC.

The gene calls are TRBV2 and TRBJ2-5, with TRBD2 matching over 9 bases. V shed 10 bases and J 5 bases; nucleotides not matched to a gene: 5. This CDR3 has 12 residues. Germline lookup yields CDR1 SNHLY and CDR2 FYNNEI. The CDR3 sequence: CAIPRGGETQYF. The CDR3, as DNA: TGTGCCATCCCGCGGGGGGGGGAGACCCAGTACTTC.

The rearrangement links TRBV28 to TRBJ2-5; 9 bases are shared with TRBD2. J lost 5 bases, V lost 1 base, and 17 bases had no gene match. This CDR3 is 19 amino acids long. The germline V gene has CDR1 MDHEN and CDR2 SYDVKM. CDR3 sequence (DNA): TGTGCCAGCAGTTTATCACCCCCCTCTTTGCGGGAGGGTGAGGAGACCCAGTACTTC. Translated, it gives CASSLSPPSLREGEETQYF. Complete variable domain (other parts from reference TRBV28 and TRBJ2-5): DVKVTQSSRYLVKRTGEKVFLECVQDMDHENMFWYRQDPGLGLRLIYFSYDVKMKEKGDIPEGYSVSREKKERFSLILESASTNQTSMYLCASSLSPPSLREGEETQYFGPGTRLLVL.

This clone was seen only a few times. The CDR3 DNA reads as TGTGCCATCAGTCCCGGGACAGGGTTCTCCTACGAGCAGTACTTC. This codes for CAISPGTGFSYEQYF. The chain combines TRBV10-3 with TRBJ2-7, with 9 bases fitting TRBD1. The CDR3 totals 15 residues. Per the germline V gene, CDR1 is ENHRY and CDR2 is SYGVKD. The V and J ends lost 5 bases and 0 bases, in that order; junction bases with no gene match: 5.

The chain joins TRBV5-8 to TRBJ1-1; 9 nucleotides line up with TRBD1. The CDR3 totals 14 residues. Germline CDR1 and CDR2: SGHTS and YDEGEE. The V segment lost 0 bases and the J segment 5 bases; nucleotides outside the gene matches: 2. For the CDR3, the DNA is TGTGCCAGCAGCTTGGACAGGGGGCGAACTGAAGCTTTCTTT. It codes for CASSLDRGRTEAFF. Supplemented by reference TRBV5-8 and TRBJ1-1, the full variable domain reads EAGVTQSPTHLIKTRGQQATLRCSPISGHTSVYWYQQALGLGLQFLLWYDEGEERNRGNFPPRFSGRQFPNYSSELNVNALELEDSALYLCASSLDRGRTEAFFGQGTRLTVV.

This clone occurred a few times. The DNA of the CDR3 is TGTGCCAGCAGTGAACGGGGGGCTGGGGCCAACGTCCTGACTTTC. Translation: CASSERGAGANVLTF. The chain carries TRBV6-1 and TRBJ2-6; 7 nucleotides align to TRBD2. The CDR3 loop spans 15 amino acids. Per germline, CDR1 MNHNS and CDR2 SASEGT. The ends lost 2 bases at V and 2 bases at J; junction bases unmatched: 0.

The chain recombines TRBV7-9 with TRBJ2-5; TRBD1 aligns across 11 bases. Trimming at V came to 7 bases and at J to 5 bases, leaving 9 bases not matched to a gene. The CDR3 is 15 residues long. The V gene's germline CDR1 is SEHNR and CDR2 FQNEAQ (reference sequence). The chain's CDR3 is CASTTGQGALETQYF. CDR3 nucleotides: TGTGCCAGCACCACCGGACAGGGGGCGTTGGAGACCCAGTACTTC.

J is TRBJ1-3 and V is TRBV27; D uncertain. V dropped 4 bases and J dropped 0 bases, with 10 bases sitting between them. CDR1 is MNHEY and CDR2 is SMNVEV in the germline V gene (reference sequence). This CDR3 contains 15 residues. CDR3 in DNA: TGTGCCAGCAGTTCAGCCGCTAGCTCTGGAAACACCATATATTTT. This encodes CASSSAASSGNTIYF.

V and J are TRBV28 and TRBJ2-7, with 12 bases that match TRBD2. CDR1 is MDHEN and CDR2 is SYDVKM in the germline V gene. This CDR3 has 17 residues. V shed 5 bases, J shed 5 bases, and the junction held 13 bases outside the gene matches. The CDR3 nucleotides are TGTGCCAGCAGTCTAGCGACTAGCGGGAGAATCACGGACGAGCAGTACTTC. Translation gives CASSLATSGRITDEQYF. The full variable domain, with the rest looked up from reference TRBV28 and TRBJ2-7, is DVKVTQSSRYLVKRTGEKVFLECVQDMDHENMFWYRQDPGLGLRLIYFSYDVKMKEKGDIPEGYSVSREKKERFSLILESASTNQTSMYLCASSLATSGRITDEQYFGPGTRLTVT.

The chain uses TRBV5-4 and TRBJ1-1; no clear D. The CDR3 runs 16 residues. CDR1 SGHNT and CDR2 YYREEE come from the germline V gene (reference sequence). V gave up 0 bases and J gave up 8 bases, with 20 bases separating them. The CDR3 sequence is CASSLVRGIVATEAFF. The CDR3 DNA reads TGTGCCAGCAGCTTGGTTCGAGGTATTGTTGCGACCGAAGCTTTCTTT.

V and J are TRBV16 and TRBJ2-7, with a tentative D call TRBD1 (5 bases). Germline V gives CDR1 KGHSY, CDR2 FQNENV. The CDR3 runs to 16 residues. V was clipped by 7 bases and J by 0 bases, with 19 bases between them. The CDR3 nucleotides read TGTGCCAGCACCCCAACCCTCCAGGGATACTCCTACGAGCAGTACTTC. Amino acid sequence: CASTPTLQGYSYEQYF.

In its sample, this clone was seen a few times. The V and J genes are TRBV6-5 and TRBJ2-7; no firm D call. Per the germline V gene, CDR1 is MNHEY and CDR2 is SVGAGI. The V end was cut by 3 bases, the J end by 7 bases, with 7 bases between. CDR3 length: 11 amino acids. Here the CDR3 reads CASSYLWEQYF. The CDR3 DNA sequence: TGTGCCAGCAGTTATCTATGGGAGCAGTACTTC.

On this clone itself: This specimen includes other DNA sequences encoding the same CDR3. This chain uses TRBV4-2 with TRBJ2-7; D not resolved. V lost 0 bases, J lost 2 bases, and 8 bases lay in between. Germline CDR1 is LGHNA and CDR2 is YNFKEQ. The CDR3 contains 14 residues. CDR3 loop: CASSQDGLAYEQYF. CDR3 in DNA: TGTGCCAGCAGCCAAGATGGCCTCGCCTACGAGCAGTACTTC.

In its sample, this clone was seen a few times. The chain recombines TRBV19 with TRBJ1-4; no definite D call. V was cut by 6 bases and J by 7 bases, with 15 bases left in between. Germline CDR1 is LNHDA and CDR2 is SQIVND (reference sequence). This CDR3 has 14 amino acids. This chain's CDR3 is CASSAVFEVEKLFF. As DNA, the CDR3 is TGTGCCAGTAGCGCAGTCTTCGAGGTTGAAAAACTGTTTTTT.

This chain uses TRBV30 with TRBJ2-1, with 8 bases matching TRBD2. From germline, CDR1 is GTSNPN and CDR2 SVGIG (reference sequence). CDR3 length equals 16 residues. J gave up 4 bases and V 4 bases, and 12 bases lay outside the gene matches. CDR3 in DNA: TGTGCCTGGACCTCCTCCTGGACTAGCCATTACAATGAGCAGTTCTTC. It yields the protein CAWTSSWTSHYNEQFF. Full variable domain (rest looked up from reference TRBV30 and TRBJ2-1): SQTIHQWPATLVQPVGSPLSLECTVEGTSNPNLYWYRQAAGRGLQLLFYSVGIGQISSEVPQNLSASRPQDRQFILSSKKLLLSDSGFYLCAWTSSWTSHYNEQFFGPGTRLTVL.

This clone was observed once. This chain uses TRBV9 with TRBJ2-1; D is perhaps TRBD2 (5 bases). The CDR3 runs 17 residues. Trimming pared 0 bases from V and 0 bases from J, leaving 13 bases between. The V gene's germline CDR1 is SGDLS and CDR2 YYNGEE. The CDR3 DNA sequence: TGTGCCAGCAGCGTAGAAAACGGACTTAGCTCCTACAATGAGCAGTTCTTC. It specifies CASSVENGLSSYNEQFF.

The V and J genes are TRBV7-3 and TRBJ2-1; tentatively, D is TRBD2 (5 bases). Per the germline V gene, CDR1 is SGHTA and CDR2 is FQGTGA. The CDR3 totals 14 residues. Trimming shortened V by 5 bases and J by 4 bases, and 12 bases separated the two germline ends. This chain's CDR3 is CASSGPGTYNEQFF. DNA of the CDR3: TGTGCCAGCAGCGGGCCGGGAACATACAATGAGCAGTTCTTC. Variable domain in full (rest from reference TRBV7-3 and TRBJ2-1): GAGVSQTPSNKVTEKGKYVELRCDPISGHTALYWYRQSLGQGPEFLIYFQGTGAADDSGLPNDRFFAVRPEGSVSTLKIQRTERGDSAVYLCASSGPGTYNEQFFGPGTRLTVL.

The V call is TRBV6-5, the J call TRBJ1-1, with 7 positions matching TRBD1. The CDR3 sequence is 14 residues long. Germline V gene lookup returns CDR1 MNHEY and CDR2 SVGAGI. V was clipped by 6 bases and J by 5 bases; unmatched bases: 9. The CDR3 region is CASSLLTGVTEAFF. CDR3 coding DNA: TGTGCCAGCAGCCTCCTCACAGGGGTTACTGAAGCTTTCTTT.

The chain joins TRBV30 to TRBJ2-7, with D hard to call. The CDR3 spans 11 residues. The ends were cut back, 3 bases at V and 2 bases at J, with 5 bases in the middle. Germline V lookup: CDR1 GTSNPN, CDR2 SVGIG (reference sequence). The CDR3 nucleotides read TGTGCCTGGAGCATGGCCTACGAGCAGTACTTC. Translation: CAWSMAYEQYF. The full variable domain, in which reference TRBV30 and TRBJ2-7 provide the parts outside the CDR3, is SQTIHQWPATLVQPVGSPLSLECTVEGTSNPNLYWYRQAAGRGLQLLFYSVGIGQISSEVPQNLSASRPQDRQFILSSKKLLLSDSGFYLCAWSMAYEQYFGPGTRLTVT.

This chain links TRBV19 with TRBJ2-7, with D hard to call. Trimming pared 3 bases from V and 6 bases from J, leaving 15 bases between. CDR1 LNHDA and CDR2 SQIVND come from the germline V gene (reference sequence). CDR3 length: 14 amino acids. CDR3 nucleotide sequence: TGTGCCAGTAGTATGGAAAGTTGGGGTGGCGAGCAGTACTTC. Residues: CASSMESWGGEQYF.

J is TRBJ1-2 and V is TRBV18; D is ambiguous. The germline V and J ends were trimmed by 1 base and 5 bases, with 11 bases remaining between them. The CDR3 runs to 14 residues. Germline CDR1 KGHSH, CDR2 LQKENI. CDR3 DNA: TGTGCCAGCTCACCACGTTCAGGAGAGTATGGCTACACCTTC. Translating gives CASSPRSGEYGYTF.

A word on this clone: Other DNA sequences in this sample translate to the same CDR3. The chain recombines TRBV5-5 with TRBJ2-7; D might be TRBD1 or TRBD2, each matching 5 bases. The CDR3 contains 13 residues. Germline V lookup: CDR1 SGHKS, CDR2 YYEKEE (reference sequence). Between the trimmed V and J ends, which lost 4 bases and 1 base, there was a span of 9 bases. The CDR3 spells CASSPGSSYEQYF. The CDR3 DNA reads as TGTGCCAGCAGCCCAGGGAGTTCCTACGAGCAGTACTTC.

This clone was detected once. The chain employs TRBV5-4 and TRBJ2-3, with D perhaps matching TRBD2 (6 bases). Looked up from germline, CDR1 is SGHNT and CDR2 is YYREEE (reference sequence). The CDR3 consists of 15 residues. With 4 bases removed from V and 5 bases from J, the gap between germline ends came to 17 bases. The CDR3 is CASSHDGGREDTQYF. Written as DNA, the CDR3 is TGTGCCAGCAGCCATGACGGGGGAAGGGAAGATACGCAGTATTTT.

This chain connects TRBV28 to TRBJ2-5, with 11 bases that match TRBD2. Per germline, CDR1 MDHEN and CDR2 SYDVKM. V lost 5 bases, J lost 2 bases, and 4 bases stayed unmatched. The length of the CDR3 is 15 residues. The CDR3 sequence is CASSLTSGIQETQYF. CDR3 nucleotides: TGTGCCAGCAGTCTGACTAGCGGGATTCAAGAGACCCAGTACTTC.

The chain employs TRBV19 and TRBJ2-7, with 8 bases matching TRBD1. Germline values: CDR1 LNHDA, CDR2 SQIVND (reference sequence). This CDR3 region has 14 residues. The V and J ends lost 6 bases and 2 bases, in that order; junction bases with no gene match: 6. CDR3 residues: CASSPGQATYEQYF. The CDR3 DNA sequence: TGTGCCAGTAGCCCGGGACAGGCCACCTACGAGCAGTACTTC.

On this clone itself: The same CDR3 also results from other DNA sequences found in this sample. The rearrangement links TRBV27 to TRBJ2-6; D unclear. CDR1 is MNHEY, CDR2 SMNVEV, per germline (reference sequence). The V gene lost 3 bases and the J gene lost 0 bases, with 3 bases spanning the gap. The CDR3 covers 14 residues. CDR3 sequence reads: CASSFYSGANVLTF. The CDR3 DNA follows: TGTGCCAGCAGTTTTTACTCTGGGGCCAACGTCCTGACTTTC.